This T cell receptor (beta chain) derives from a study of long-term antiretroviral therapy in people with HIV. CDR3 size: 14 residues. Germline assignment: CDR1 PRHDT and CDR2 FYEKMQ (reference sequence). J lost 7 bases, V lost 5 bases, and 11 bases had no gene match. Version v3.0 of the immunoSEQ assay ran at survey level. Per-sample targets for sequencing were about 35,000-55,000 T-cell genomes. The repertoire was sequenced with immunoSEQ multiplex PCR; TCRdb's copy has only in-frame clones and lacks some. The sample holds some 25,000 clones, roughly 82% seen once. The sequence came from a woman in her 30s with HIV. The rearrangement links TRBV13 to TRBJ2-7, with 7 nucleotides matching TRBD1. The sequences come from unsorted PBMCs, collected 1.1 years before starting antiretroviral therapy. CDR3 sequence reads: CASSEGTALGEQYF. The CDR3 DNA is TGTGCCAGCAGCGAAGGGACAGCCTTGGGGGAGCAGTACTTC.